This T cell receptor (beta chain) is drawn from a study of T cell repertoires in cytomegalovirus infection. From the reads, TCRdb called clonotypes with MiXCR, one entry per CDR3 protein. This repertoire shows roughly 990,000 distinct CDR3 sequences, approximately 30% found once; its top ten account for roughly an eighth. The CDR3 has 14 residues. Germline CDR1 SGHVS, CDR2 FNYEAQ. Germline trimming cut 7 bases from V and 1 base from J; bases unmatched to any gene: 5. In regard to this clonotype: Its specificity is unknown.

The V call is TRBV7-6, the J call TRBJ2-3, with 7 nucleotides matching TRBD1. This clonotype originated in a human donor in good health (CMV status not recorded). Some clones in this sample may be carry-over from other donors' samples. Sample: cultured CD8+ T cells from PBMCs, taken from culture after CMV antigen stimulation. As DNA, the CDR3 is TGTGCCAGCAACGACAGGGTCGGCACAGATACGCAGTATTTT. Translating gives CASNDRVGTDTQYF.